This is a list of T cell receptor beta chains from one sample in a study of vaccination effects on CD4 cells after COVID-19. No cognate antigen is known for these TCRs. Sequencing was performed with immunoSEQ multiplex PCR; in TCRdb, only in-frame clones are kept and a portion is missing. The table has approximately 65,000 clones, 74% seen once. The sample in question was CD4+ T cells from PBMCs cultured with HCoV-229E spike peptides, obtained after COVID-19 vaccination. These receptors were taken from a human donor who received a COVID-19 vaccine. Both conserved end residues are part of each CDR3. Fields, in order: clone size, D gene, V gene, J gene, CDR3 protein, CDR3 DNA. A D gene is named only where the DNA matches it firmly. Expanded clones are given a class, and other clones once, few, many or no size at all.

>-|TRBD2|TRBV3-1/TRBV3-2|TRBJ2-3
CASSRTSATDTQYF
TGTGCCAGCAGCCGGACTAGCGCCACAGATACGCAGTATTTT
>-|-|TRBV19|TRBJ1-2
CASSIAGGLLGYTF
TGTGCCAGTAGTATAGCAGGAGGTTTGCTAGGCTACACCTTC
>-|-|TRBV15|TRBJ1-4
CATSRDLGANEKLFF
TGTGCCACCAGCAGAGATTTGGGGGCTAATGAAAAACTGTTTTTT
>-|-|TRBV18|TRBJ2-1
CASSFQLGENNEQFF
TGTGCCAGCTCATTCCAGCTAGGAGAAAACAATGAGCAGTTCTTC
>-|TRBD1|TRBV5-6|TRBJ2-3
CASSLGTGSNTQYF
TGTGCCAGCAGCTTGGGGACAGGGTCTAATACGCAGTATTTT
>-|-|TRBV28|TRBJ1-4
CASSDLLQGKLFF
TGTGCCAGCAGCGACCTCCTCCAGGGGAAACTGTTTTTT
>-|-|TRBV6-5|TRBJ1-5
CASRSGINSNQPQHF
TGTGCCAGCAGGTCGGGGATTAATAGCAATCAGCCCCAGCATTTT
>once|TRBD1|TRBV19|TRBJ2-5
CASSSPRDRAQETQYF
TGTGCCAGTAGTTCCCCCCGGGACAGGGCCCAAGAGACCCAGTACTTC
>-|TRBD1|TRBV6-5|TRBJ1-1
CASRQRQGASTEAFF
TGTGCCAGCAGGCAAAGACAGGGGGCGAGCACTGAAGCTTTCTTT
>-|-|TRBV4-1|TRBJ1-4
CASSQDRARADRLFF
TGCGCCAGCAGCCAAGATCGGGCCAGAGCGGATAGGCTGTTTTTT
>few|-|TRBV5-1|TRBJ1-1
CASSLDQGITEAFF
TGCGCCAGCAGCTTGGATCAGGGGATCACTGAAGCTTTCTTT
>-|-|TRBV2|TRBJ2-5
CASRLDSSRETQYF
TGTGCCAGCAGACTCGACAGTTCTCGGGAGACCCAGTACTTC
>-|TRBD1|TRBV7-2|TRBJ2-4
CASSPYTGVRPKNIQYF
TGTGCCAGCAGCCCCTATACAGGGGTCAGGCCCAAAAACATTCAGTACTTC
>-|-|TRBV9|TRBJ2-3
CASSVGTGVDTQYF
TGTGCCAGCAGCGTAGGGACGGGGGTGGATACGCAGTATTTT
>-|-|TRBV3-1/TRBV3-2|TRBJ1-5
CASSQGTYQPQHF
TGTGCCAGCAGCCAAGGGACGTATCAGCCCCAGCATTTT
>-|TRBD1|TRBV6-5|TRBJ2-3
CASGRTGDTDTQYF
TGTGCCAGCGGCCGGACAGGGGACACAGATACGCAGTATTTT
>few|-|TRBV12-3/TRBV12-4|TRBJ1-2
CASSRGVGYTF
TGTGCCAGCAGTCGCGGGGTTGGCTACACCTTC
>-|-|TRBV19|TRBJ1-2
CASSLIEGGYTF
TGTGCCAGTAGCCTTATTGAGGGTGGCTACACCTTC
>-|-|TRBV24-1|TRBJ2-3
CATQVGGSTDTQYF
TGTGCCACCCAAGTGGGCGGAAGCACAGATACGCAGTATTTT
>few|-|TRBV24-1|TRBJ2-3
CATSDTRAYSTDTQYF
TGTGCCACCAGTGATACTCGGGCCTACTCCACAGATACGCAGTATTTT
>-|-|TRBV7-8|TRBJ1-1
CASSLANLNTEAFF
TGTGCCAGCAGCTTAGCGAACCTCAACACTGAAGCTTTCTTT
>-|-|TRBV3-1/TRBV3-2|TRBJ2-5
CASSRTGYRETQYF
TGTGCCAGCAGCCGAACAGGGTATCGAGAGACCCAGTACTTC
>few|-|TRBV4-1|TRBJ1-1
CASSQDFGAGTEAFF
TGCGCCAGCAGCCAAGATTTTGGGGCTGGCACTGAAGCTTTCTTT
>-|-|TRBV9|TRBJ2-3
CASSARSTSTDTQYF
TGTGCCAGCAGCGCTCGGTCAACTTCCACAGATACGCAGTATTTT
>-|-|TRBV11-2|TRBJ2-5
CASRSEGETQYF
TGTGCCAGCCGTTCAGAGGGGGAGACCCAGTACTTC
>-|-|TRBV6-6|TRBJ1-1
CASSYSGANTEAFF
TGTGCCAGCAGTTACTCCGGGGCAAACACTGAAGCTTTCTTT
>-|-|TRBV14|TRBJ2-5
CASSQKPGLGQETQYF
TGTGCCAGCAGCCAAAAGCCAGGGCTGGGCCAAGAGACCCAGTACTTC
>-|-|TRBV5-1|TRBJ1-2
CASSSAGRYYGYTF
TGCGCCAGCAGCAGCGCCGGACGGTACTATGGCTACACCTTC
>-|-|TRBV7-2|TRBJ2-3
CASSLAADTQYF
TGTGCCAGCAGCTTAGCTGCAGATACGCAGTATTTT
>-|-|TRBV24-1|TRBJ2-6
CATSDSIEQGSGANVLTF
TGTGCCACCAGTGACTCCATTGAACAGGGTTCCGGGGCCAACGTCCTGACTTTC
>few|-|TRBV7-3|TRBJ1-4
CASSPTGTPGVRLFF
TGTGCCAGCAGCCCGACAGGTACTCCGGGGGTAAGACTGTTTTTT
>-|TRBD1|TRBV27|TRBJ1-5
CASSPLDRGANQPQHF
TGTGCCAGCAGTCCACTGGACAGGGGCGCCAATCAGCCCCAGCATTTT